Following are 17 T cell receptor beta chains from one sample sequenced in a study of T cells in Graves' hyperthyroidism and ophthalmopathy. It was RNA transcripts that yielded the amplified TCR beta CDR3 regions. TCR CDR3 regions were first amplified by RT-PCR with HTBI primers. TCRdb called the multiplex PCR reads again in MiXCR, with one record for every CDR3 protein. The sample holds 390,000 or so distinct CDR3 sequences, roughly 14% seen once. Sequencing was carried out using blood. The receptors come from a man between 18 and 29 years old with Graves' ophthalmopathy.

This clonotype was counted many times. The V gene is TRBV7-9, the J gene TRBJ2-5, with unresolved D. The germline CDR1 and CDR2 sequences are SEHNR and FQNEAQ (reference sequence). The CDR3 consists of 14 residues. Between the trimmed V and J ends, which lost 4 bases and 3 bases, there was a span of 12 bases. This CDR3 reads CASSWVGLKETQYF. The CDR3 DNA sequence: TGTGCCAGCAGCTGGGTAGGGCTTAAAGAGACCCAGTACTTC.

This clonotype was found many times. The rearrangement uses TRBV18 and TRBJ2-3, with 8 nucleotides matching TRBD1. The length of the CDR3 is 15 residues. Looked up from germline, CDR1 is KGHSH and CDR2 is LQKENI. J was trimmed by 4 bases and V by 2 bases; bases with no gene match: 5. This CDR3 reads CASSPTGGRADTQYF. As DNA, the CDR3 is TGTGCCAGCTCACCAACAGGGGGAAGGGCAGATACGCAGTATTTT.

The chain recombines TRBV30 with TRBJ2-2; 12 nucleotides match TRBD2. CDR3 length equals 15 residues. CDR1 and CDR2 (germline): GTSNPN, SVGIG (reference sequence). Unmatched junction bases numbered 3, after V lost 3 bases and J lost 4 bases. CDR3 bases: TGTGCCTGGAGACTAGCGGGAGGTCCCACCGGGGAGCTGTTTTTT. It translates to CAWRLAGGPTGELFF.

As for this clonotype: This may be a read error, as it is one base from a much larger clone. J is TRBJ1-1 and V is TRBV20-1, with D tentatively TRBD1 (5 bases). CDR3 length: 13 residues. From germline, CDR1 is DFQATT and CDR2 SNEGSKA (reference sequence). Trimming stripped 5 bases from V and 4 bases from J, with 14 bases between. The CDR3 coding sequence is TGCAGTGCTTCCACAGTCCAGGGCACTGAAGCTTTCTTT. The encoded protein is CSASTVQGTEAFF.

This clonotype was picked up many times. The genes are TRBV11-2 and TRBJ2-7; D possibly corresponds to TRBD2 (6 bases). V was clipped by 8 bases and J by 6 bases, with 17 bases between them. The germline V gene encodes CDR1 SGHAT and CDR2 FQNNGV. The CDR3 loop spans 13 amino acids. The CDR3 reads CASLRGLEVEQYF. As DNA, the CDR3 is TGTGCCAGCCTCCGGGGGTTAGAGGTCGAGCAGTACTTC.

In this sample, this clonotype turned up many times. V is TRBV12-5 and J is TRBJ1-2; D might be TRBD1 (6 bases). The V gene lost 0 bases and the J gene lost 13 bases, with 15 bases spanning the gap. The CDR3 is 13 residues long. The V gene's germline CDR1 is LGHNT and CDR2 FRNRAP. The CDR3 bases are TGTGCTAGTGGTTTGGTACACGGGGGCGACCGCACCTTC. Protein product: CASGLVHGGDRTF.

This clonotype was detected a few times. One base away lies a much larger clone, so this may be a sequencing read error. CDR3 sequence (DNA): TGTGCCAGCAGTTTTAGGTCCGATCAGCCCCAGCATTTT. Amino acid sequence: CASSFRSDQPQHF. The chain has TRBV12-3 or TRBV12-4 and TRBJ1-5; no firm D call. V lost 3 bases and J lost 5, with 8 bases in between. The CDR3 has 13 amino acids.

Only a few counts were recorded for this clonotype. This chain joins TRBV18 and TRBJ1-1, with 9 nucleotides matching TRBD1. Germline values: CDR1 KGHSH, CDR2 LQKENI. CDR3 length: 17 residues. V lost 5 bases, J lost 8 bases, and 18 bases stayed unmatched. CDR3 nucleotides: TGTGCCAGCTCAACCGGGACAGGGCTCGTCATGAAATTGGAAGCTTTCTTT. Its protein is CASSTGTGLVMKLEAFF. The full variable domain, in which reference TRBV18 and TRBJ1-1 provide the parts outside the CDR3, is NAGVMQNPRHLVRRRGQEARLRCSPMKGHSHVYWYRQLPEEGLKFMVYLQKENIIDESGMPKERFSAEFPKEGPSILRIQQVVRGDSAAYFCASSTGTGLVMKLEAFFGQGTRLTVV.

This chain links TRBV9 with TRBJ1-3, with D maybe TRBD1 (6 bases). V lost 1 base and J 2 bases, leaving 16 bases between the germline ends. The CDR3 extends over 17 amino acids. CDR1 and CDR2 from the germline V gene are SGDLS and YYNGEE. The CDR3 loop reads CASSVRTGFKAGNTIYF. Written as DNA, the CDR3 is TGTGCCAGCAGCGTACGAACAGGGTTTAAAGCTGGAAACACCATATATTTT.

This clonotype was seen ten or more times. V gene TRBV11-2 combines with J gene TRBJ1-6; the D is unclear. Per the germline V gene, CDR1 is SGHAT and CDR2 is FQNNGV. V was shortened by 4 bases and J by 14 bases, with 21 bases between the two germline ends. The CDR3 runs 15 residues. CDR3 amino acids: CASSSPRRQKGTLHF. CDR3 bases: TGTGCCAGCAGCTCCCCCCGGAGGCAAAAGGGAACCCTCCACTTT.

This clonotype appeared many times. The CDR3 reads CASSLEITSGPSTDTQYF. DNA for the CDR3: TGTGCCAGCAGCTTAGAGATCACTAGCGGGCCTAGCACAGATACGCAGTATTTT. The chain is built from TRBV11-2 and TRBJ2-3, with 9 positions matching TRBD2. The CDR3 spans 18 residues. The V gene end was trimmed by 0 bases and the J gene end by 0 bases; junction bases not matched to a gene: 7. Germline CDR1 and CDR2: SGHAT and FQNNGV.

This clonotype was counted a few times. This chain joins TRBV5-1 and TRBJ2-3; TRBD2 might be the D (5 bases). The germline V and J ends were trimmed by 2 bases and 2 bases, with 9 bases remaining between them. The V gene's germline CDR1 is SGHRS and CDR2 YFSETQ. There are 14 residues in the CDR3. The CDR3 DNA sequence: TGCGCCAGCAGCTTCTTCGGGATCACAGATACGCAGTATTTT. It codes for CASSFFGITDTQYF.

This clonotype was found many times. The chain couples TRBV3-1 to TRBJ1-2; D remains unclear. The V gene's germline CDR1 is LGHDT and CDR2 YNNKEL (reference sequence). This CDR3 comprises 16 residues. The germline V and J ends were trimmed by 0 bases and 0 bases, with 11 bases remaining between them. CDR3 in amino acids: CASSQDDRLTNYGYTF. The CDR3 DNA sequence: TGTGCCAGCAGCCAAGATGACCGACTTACTAACTATGGCTACACCTTC.

This clonotype has a count of ten or more. The chain has TRBV5-1 and TRBJ1-1; D gene uncertain. The CDR3 is 13 amino acids. The germline V and J ends were trimmed by 4 bases and 2 bases, with 9 bases remaining between them. Germline V CDR1 and CDR2: SGHRS, YFSETQ. CDR3 nucleotide sequence: TGCGCCAGCAGCCACGTGGTAAACACTGAAGCTTTCTTT. Amino acid sequence: CASSHVVNTEAFF. Variable domain in full (rest from reference TRBV5-1 and TRBJ1-1): KAGVTQTPRYLIKTRGQQVTLSCSPISGHRSVSWYQQTPGQGLQFLFEYFSETQRNKGNFPGRFSGRQFSNSRSEMNVSTLELGDSALYLCASSHVVNTEAFFGQGTRLTVV.

This clonotype was detected ten times or more. The chain has TRBV7-6 and TRBJ2-7; 8 positions agree with TRBD1. The germline gives CDR1 SGHVS, CDR2 FNYEAQ. The CDR3 totals 14 residues. V was clipped by 6 bases and J by 4 bases; unmatched bases: 8. Here the CDR3 reads CASRSGTGSYEQYF. In DNA form, the CDR3 reads TGTGCCAGCAGATCCGGGACAGGATCATACGAGCAGTACTTC.

As for this clonotype: This CDR3 fails to terminate in the conserved phenylalanine or tryptophan, so it likely reflects a read error. V is TRBV24-1 and J is TRBJ2-1; 8 bases align to TRBD2. V dropped 2 bases and J dropped 5; count of bases not matched to a gene: 4. There are 15 residues in the CDR3. Germline V gene data show CDR1 as KGHDR and CDR2 as SFDVKD. CDR3 sequence reads: CATSDSGGGDNEQFL. In nucleotides, the CDR3 is TGTGCCACCAGTGATTCGGGGGGGGGGGACAATGAGCAGTTCCTC.

At least ten counts were recorded for this clonotype. This rearrangement joins TRBV30 to TRBJ1-2, with D possibly TRBD1 on 6 matching bases. This CDR3 has 12 amino acids. Trimming stripped 3 bases from V and 4 bases from J, with 9 bases between. Germline V gene data show CDR1 as GTSNPN and CDR2 as SVGIG (reference sequence). The CDR3 loop reads CAWRTGGYGYTF. CDR3 nucleotides: TGTGCCTGGAGGACAGGCGGCTATGGCTACACCTTC.